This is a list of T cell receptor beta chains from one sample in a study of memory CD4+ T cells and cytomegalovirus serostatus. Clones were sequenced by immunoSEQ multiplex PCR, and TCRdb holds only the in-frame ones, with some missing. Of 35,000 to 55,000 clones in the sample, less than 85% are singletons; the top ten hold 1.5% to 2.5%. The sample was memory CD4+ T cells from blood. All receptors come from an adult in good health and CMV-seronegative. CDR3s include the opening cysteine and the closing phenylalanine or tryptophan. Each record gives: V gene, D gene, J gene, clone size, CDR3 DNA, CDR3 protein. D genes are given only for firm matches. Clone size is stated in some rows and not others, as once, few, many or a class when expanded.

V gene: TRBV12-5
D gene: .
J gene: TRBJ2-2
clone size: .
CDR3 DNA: TGTGCTAGTGGCCACATTGGTGGGGGGAGGACCGGGGAGCTGTTTTTT
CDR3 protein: CASGHIGGGRTGELFF

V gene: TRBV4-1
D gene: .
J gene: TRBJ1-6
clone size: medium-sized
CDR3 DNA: TGCGCCAGCAGCCCGCAGATCGGGACACCGGGTGGACCCCTCCACTTT
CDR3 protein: CASSPQIGTPGGPLHF

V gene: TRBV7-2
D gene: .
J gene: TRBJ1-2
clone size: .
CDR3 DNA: TGTGCCAGCAGCTCCTCCCGGTTGACAGGTCTAGCTAACTATGGCTACACCTTC
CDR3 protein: CASSSSRLTGLANYGYTF

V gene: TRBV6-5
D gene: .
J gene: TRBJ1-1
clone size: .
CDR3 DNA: TGTGCCAGCAGCTACGAACCCAACACTGAAGCTTTCTTT
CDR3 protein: CASSYEPNTEAFF

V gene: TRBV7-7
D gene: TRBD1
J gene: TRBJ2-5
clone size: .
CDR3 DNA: TGTGCTAGCAGCTTAGGGACAGGGGAACAAGAGACCCAGTACTTC
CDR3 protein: CASSLGTGEQETQYF

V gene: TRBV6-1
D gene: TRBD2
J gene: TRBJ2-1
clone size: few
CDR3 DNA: TGTGCCAGCAGGCAGACTAGCGGGGGGGCTGGGGAGCAGTTCTTC
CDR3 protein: CASRQTSGGAGEQFF

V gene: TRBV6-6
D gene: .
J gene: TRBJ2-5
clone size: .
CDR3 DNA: TGTGCCAGCAGTCCTCGGGGCGGCGATAGAGAGACCCAGTACTTC
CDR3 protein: CASSPRGGDRETQYF

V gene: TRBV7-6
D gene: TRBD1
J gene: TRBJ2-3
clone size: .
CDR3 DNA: TGTGCCAGCAGCTTAGTCTCGGGACAGGTAACGGGGGCGCAGTATTTT
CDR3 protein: CASSLVSGQVTGAQYF

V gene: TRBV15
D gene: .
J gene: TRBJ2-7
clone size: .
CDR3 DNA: TGTGCCACCAGCAGAGATGCCAGCTACGAGCAGTACTTC
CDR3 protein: CATSRDASYEQYF

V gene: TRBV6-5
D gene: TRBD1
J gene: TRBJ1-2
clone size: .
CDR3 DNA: TGTGCCAGCAGTTACGACAGGGGGGAAGGAGGCTACACCTTC
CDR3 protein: CASSYDRGEGGYTF

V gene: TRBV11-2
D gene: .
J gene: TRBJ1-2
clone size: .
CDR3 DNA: TGTGCCAGCAGCTTAGACCCTATGGTTCGGGACACAACTAACTATGGCTACACCTTC
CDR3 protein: CASSLDPMVRDTTNYGYTF